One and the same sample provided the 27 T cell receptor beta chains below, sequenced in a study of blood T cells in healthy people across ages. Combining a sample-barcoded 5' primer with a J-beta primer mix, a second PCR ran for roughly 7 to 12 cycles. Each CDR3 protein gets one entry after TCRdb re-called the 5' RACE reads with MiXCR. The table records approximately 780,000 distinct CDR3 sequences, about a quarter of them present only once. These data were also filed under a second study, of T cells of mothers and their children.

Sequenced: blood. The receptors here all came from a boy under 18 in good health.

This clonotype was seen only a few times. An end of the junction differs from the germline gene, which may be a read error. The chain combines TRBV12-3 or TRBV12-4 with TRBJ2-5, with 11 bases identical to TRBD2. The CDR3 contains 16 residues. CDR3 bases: TGTGCCAGCAGTTTAAGACTAGCGGGGCCCCAAGGGACCCAGTACTTC. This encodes CASSLRLAGPQGTQYF.

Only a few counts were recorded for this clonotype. The CDR3 DNA is TGCGGAGCAACTAGCGGGGGCCCCAATGAGCAGTTCTTC. Protein sequence: CGATSGGPNEQFF. V and J are TRBV29-1 and TRBJ2-5; 11 positions agree with TRBD2. The assigned J gene may be wrong: the sequence end matches TRBJ2-1 better. CDR3 size: 13 residues. Germline-derived CDR1 and CDR2 are SQVTM and ANQGSEA.

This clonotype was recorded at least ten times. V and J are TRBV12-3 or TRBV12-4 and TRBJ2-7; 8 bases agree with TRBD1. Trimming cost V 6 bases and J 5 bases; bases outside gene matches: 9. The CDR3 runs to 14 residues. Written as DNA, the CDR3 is TGTGCCAGCAGGCGAGGACAGGGAACCAACGAGCAGTACTTC. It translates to CASRRGQGTNEQYF.

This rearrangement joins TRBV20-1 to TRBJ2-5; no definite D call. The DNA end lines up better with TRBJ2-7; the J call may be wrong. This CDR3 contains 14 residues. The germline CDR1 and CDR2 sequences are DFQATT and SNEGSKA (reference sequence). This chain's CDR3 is CSARGPYRSYEQYF. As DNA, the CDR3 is TGCAGTGCTAGAGGGCCCTACCGCTCCTACGAGCAGTACTTC.

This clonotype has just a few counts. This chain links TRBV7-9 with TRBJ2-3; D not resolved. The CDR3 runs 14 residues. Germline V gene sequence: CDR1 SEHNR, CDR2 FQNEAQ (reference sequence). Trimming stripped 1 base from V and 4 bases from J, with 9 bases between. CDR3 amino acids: CASSLDRRPDTQYF. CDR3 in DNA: TGTGCCAGCAGCTTAGATCGGCGGCCAGATACGCAGTATTTT.

The CDR3 nucleotides are TGTGCCAGCGGCCTTCGGGGGGATCTATCCTACAATGAGCAGTTCTTC. As protein: CASGLRGDLSYNEQFF. The chain recombines TRBV11-2 with TRBJ2-1; 7 positions agree with TRBD2. V lost 8 bases to trimming and J lost 1 base; unmatched junction nucleotides: 11. CDR1 is SGHAT and CDR2 is FQNNGV in the germline V gene. The CDR3 sequence is 16 residues long.

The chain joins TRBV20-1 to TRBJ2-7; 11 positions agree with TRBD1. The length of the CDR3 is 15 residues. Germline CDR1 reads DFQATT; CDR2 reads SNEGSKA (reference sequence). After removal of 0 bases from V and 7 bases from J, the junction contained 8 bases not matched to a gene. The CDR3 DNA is TGCAGTGCTAGAGATGGGGGACAGGGGGGCGGAGAGCAGTACTTC. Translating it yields CSARDGGQGGGEQYF.

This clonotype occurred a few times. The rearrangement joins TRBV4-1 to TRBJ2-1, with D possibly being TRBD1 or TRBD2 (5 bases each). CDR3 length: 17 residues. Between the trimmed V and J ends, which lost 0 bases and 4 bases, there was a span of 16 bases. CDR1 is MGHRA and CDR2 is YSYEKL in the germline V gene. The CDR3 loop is CASSQDRGAGLYNEQFF. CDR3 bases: TGCGCCAGCAGCCAAGATCGTGGGGCGGGCTTGTACAATGAGCAGTTCTTC.

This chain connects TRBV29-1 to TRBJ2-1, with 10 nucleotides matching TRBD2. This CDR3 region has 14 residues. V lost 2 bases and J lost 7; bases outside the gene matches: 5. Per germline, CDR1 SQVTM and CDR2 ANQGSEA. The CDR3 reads CSVETSGAGNEQFF. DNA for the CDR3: TGCAGCGTTGAAACTAGCGGGGCCGGAAATGAGCAGTTCTTC.

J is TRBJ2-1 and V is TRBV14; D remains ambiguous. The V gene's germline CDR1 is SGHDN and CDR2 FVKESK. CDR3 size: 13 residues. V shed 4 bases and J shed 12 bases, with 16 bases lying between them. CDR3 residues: CASSPRGGIGQFF. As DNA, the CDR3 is TGTGCCAGCAGCCCTAGAGGTGGGATTGGGCAGTTCTTC.

The CDR3 protein is CASSSPAIETQYF. CDR3 DNA sequence: TGTGCCAGCAGCTCCCCCGCCATCGAGACCCAGTACTTC. This chain uses TRBV7-6 with TRBJ2-5; D is ambiguous. Germline-derived CDR1 and CDR2 are SGHVS and FNYEAQ. The CDR3 covers 13 residues. V was clipped by 4 bases and J by 5 bases, with 11 bases between them.

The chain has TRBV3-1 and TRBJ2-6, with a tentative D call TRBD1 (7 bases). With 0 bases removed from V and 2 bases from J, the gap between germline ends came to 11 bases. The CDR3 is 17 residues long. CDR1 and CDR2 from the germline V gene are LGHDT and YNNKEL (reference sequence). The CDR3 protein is CASSQDTRGAGANVLTF. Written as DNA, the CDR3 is TGTGCCAGCAGCCAAGATACCAGGGGGGCTGGGGCCAACGTCCTGACTTTC.

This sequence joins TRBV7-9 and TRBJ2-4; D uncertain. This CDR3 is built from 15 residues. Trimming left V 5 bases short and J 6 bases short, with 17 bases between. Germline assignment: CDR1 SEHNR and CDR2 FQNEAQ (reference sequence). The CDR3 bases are TGTGCCAGCAGCCCCGATGCTACAGACCGAAACATTCAGTACTTC. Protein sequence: CASSPDATDRNIQYF.

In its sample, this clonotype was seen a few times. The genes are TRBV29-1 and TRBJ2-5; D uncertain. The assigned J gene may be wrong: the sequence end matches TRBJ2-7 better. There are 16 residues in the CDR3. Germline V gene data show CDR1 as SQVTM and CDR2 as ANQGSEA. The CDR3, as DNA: TGCAGCGTTCTAGGCGGACCTGGGCGGTTTACCTACGAGCAGTACTTC. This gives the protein CSVLGGPGRFTYEQYF.

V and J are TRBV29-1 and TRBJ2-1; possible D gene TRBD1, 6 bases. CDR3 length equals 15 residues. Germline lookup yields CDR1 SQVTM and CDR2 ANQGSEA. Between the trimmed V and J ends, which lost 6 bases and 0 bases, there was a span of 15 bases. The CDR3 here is CSVLLRGSSYNEQFF. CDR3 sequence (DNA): TGCAGCGTCTTACTGAGGGGGAGCTCCTACAATGAGCAGTTCTTC.

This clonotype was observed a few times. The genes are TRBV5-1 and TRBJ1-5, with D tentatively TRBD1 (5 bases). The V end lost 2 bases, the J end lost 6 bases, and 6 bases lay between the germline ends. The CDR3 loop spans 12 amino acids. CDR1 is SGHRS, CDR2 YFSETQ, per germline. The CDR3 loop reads CASSFDSQPQHF. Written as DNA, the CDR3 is TGCGCCAGCAGCTTCGACAGTCAGCCCCAGCATTTT.

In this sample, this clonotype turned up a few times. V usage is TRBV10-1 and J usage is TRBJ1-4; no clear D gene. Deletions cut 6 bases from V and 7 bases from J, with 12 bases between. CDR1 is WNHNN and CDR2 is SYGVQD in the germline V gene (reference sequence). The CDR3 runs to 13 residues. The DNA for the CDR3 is TGCGCCAGCAGCGAGGTCCGGGGTGAAAAACTGTTTTTT. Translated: CASSEVRGEKLFF.

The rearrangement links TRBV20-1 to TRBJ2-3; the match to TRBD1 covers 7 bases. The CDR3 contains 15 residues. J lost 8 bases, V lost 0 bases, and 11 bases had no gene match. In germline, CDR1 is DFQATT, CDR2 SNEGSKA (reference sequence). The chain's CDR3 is CSARDRTGDRVTQYF. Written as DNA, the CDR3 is TGCAGTGCTAGAGATCGGACAGGTGATCGAGTTACGCAGTATTTT.

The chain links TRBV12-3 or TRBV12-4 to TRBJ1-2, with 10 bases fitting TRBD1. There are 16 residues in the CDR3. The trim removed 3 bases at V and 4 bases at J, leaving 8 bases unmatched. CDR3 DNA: TGTGCCAGCAGTTTCTCCGGGACAGGGGATGTCTATGGCTACACCTTC. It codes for CASSFSGTGDVYGYTF.

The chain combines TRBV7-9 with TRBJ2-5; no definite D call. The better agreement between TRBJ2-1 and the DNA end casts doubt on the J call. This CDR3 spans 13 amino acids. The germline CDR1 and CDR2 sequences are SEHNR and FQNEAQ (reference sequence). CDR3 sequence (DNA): TGTGCCAGCAGCTTAGGGGTATGGAATGAGCAGTTCTTC. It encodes CASSLGVWNEQFF.

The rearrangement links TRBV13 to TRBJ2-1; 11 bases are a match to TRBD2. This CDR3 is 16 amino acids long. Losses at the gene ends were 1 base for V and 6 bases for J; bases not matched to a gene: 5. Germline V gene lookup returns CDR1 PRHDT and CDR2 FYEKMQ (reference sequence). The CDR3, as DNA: TGTGCCAGCAGCTTAGTTCGGCTAGCGGGGGGCAATGAGCAGTTCTTC. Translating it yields CASSLVRLAGGNEQFF.

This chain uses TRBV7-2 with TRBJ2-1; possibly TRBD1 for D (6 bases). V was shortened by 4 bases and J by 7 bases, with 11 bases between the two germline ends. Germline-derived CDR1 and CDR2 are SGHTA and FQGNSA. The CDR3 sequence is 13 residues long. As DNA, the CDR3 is TGTACCAGCAGCTACAGGGTTGGAAATGAGCAGTTCTTC. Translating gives CTSSYRVGNEQFF.

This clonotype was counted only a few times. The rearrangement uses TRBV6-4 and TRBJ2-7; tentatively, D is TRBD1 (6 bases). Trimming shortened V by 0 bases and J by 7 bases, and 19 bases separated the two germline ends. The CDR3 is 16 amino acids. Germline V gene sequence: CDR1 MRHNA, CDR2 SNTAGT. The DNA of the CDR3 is TGTGCCAGCAGTGACTCGTCACCCAGGGGCCCCCGTGAGCAGTACTTC. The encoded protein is CASSDSSPRGPREQYF.

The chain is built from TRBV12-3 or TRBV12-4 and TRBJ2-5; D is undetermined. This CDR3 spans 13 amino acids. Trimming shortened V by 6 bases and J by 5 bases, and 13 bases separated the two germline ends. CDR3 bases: TGTGCCAGCAGGCTCGATTTCTCGGAGACCCAGTACTTC. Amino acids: CASRLDFSETQYF.

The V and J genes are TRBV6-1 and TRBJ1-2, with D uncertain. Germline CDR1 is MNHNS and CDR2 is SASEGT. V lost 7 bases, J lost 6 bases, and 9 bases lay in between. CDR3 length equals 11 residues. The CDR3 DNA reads TGTGCCAGCACCCTCCTTGATGGCTACACCTTC. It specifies CASTLLDGYTF.

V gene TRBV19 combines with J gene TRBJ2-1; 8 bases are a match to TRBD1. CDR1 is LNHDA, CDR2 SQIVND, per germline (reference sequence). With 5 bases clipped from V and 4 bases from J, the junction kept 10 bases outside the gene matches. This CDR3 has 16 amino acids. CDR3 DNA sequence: TGTGCCAGTAGTGGGAAAGACAGGGGCCTATACAATGAGCAGTTCTTC. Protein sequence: CASSGKDRGLYNEQFF.

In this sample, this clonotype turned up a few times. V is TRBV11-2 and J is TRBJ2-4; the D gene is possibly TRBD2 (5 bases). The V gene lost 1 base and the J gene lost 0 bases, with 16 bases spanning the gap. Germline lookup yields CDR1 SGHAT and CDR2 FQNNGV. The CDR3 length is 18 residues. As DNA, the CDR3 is TGTGCCAGCAGCTTAGGCGGGTCCAACTTGCTAGCCAAAAACATTCAGTACTTC. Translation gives CASSLGGSNLLAKNIQYF.